The 10 T cell receptor beta chains presented below share a single source sample, sequenced in a study of shared clonotypes between healthy human individuals. Libraries were prepared by immunoSEQ multiplex PCR; TCRdb keeps only in-frame clonotypes and omits some of them. The sample contains around 2,000,000 clones, over 85% of which appear only once. Source material: naive CD4+ T cells sorted from blood. Documented subset: CD45RA+ positively selected. The source is a man aged 18 to 30 in good health.

The chain joins TRBV10-3 to TRBJ1-5, with 7 bases fitting TRBD1. Trimming cost V 1 base and J 3 bases; bases outside gene matches: 3. Germline V gene lookup returns CDR1 ENHRY and CDR2 SYGVKD. The CDR3 contains 15 residues. The DNA of the CDR3 is TGTGCCATCAGTGAGTGGGACAGCACCAATCAGCCCCAGCATTTT. Its protein is CAISEWDSTNQPQHF.

The chain links TRBV10-3 to TRBJ2-7; the match to TRBD2 covers 9 bases. Germline loops: CDR1 ENHRY, CDR2 SYGVKD. CDR3 length: 15 amino acids. Losses at the gene ends were 4 bases for V and 2 bases for J; bases not matched to a gene: 6. The CDR3 DNA follows: TGTGCCATCAGTGCTCCTAGCGGGATACCCTACGAGCAGTACTTC. Translation: CAISAPSGIPYEQYF.

The chain joins TRBV7-2 to TRBJ1-2, with 8 bases aligning to TRBD1. V shed 4 bases, J shed 7 bases, and the junction held 17 bases outside the gene matches. Germline V gives CDR1 SGHTA, CDR2 FQGNSA. The CDR3 loop spans 17 amino acids. The CDR3 region is CASSSTGTGLLSGGYTF. DNA for the CDR3: TGTGCCAGCAGCTCCACCGGGACAGGACTTCTTTCGGGTGGCTACACCTTC. Complete variable domain (other parts from reference TRBV7-2 and TRBJ1-2): GAGVSQSPSNKVTEKGKDVELRCDPISGHTALYWYRQSLGQGLEFLIYFQGNSAPDKSGLPSDRFSAERTGGSVSTLTIQRTQQEDSAVYLCASSSTGTGLLSGGYTFGSGTRLTVV.

This chain links TRBV28 with TRBJ1-2, with 8 bases matching TRBD1. V shed 7 bases and J 7 bases; nucleotides not matched to a gene: 8. The CDR3 consists of 13 residues. CDR1 and CDR2 (germline): MDHEN, SYDVKM. For the CDR3, the DNA is TGTGCCAGCAACCAGGGGGCTTTTGGTGGCTACACCTTC. Its translation is CASNQGAFGGYTF.

The J gene is TRBJ1-2, the V gene TRBV30, with D perhaps TRBD1 (5 bases). Germline V gene sequence: CDR1 GTSNPN, CDR2 SVGIG (reference sequence). The CDR3 sequence is 16 residues long. V shed 2 bases and J shed 1 base, with 17 bases lying between them. The DNA of the CDR3 is TGTGCCTGGAGTCCCATGGCCCGGGGCATTAACTATGGCTACACCTTC. It codes for CAWSPMARGINYGYTF.

The chain combines TRBV10-3 with TRBJ1-4; no clear D. Germline V gene data show CDR1 as ENHRY and CDR2 as SYGVKD. The CDR3 extends over 13 amino acids. V dropped 3 bases and J dropped 5 bases, with 7 bases sitting between them. CDR3 DNA sequence: TGTGCCATCAGTGAAGGTTCGAATGAAAAACTGTTTTTT. Translated: CAISEGSNEKLFF.

The rearrangement joins TRBV11-2 to TRBJ2-4; no definite D call. Per germline, CDR1 SGHAT and CDR2 FQNNGV. This CDR3 has 13 residues. Trimming cost V 5 bases and J 6 bases, with 11 bases left between them. The CDR3 is CASSVSLANIQYF. The CDR3 DNA reads as TGTGCCAGCAGCGTATCTTTGGCAAACATTCAGTACTTC.

The rearrangement uses TRBV6-5 and TRBJ2-4, with TRBD2 matching 10 bases. The CDR3 spans 13 residues. Trimming cost V 6 bases and J 15 bases; bases outside gene matches: 11. The germline CDR1 and CDR2 sequences are MNHEY and SVGAGI. The CDR3 loop is CASSAASGSLWYF. CDR3 DNA sequence: TGTGCCAGCAGCGCAGCTAGCGGGAGTCTATGGTACTTC.

The CDR3 DNA is TGTGCCAGTAGGCTTGCCGGGACCAAAAACATTCAGTACTTC. Its protein product is CASRLAGTKNIQYF. The chain is built from TRBV19 and TRBJ2-4; TRBD2 might be the D (5 bases). V gave up 6 bases and J gave up 2 bases, with 11 bases separating them. In germline, CDR1 is LNHDA, CDR2 SQIVND (reference sequence). The length of the CDR3 is 14 residues.

This chain joins TRBV28 and TRBJ1-1; D unresolved. Germline V gives CDR1 MDHEN, CDR2 SYDVKM. The V end was cut by 3 bases, the J end by 0 bases, with 5 bases between. The CDR3 sequence is 13 residues long. The CDR3 protein is CASSFTVNTEAFF. The CDR3 nucleotides are TGTGCCAGCAGTTTTACTGTGAACACTGAAGCTTTCTTT.